This passage covers 13 T cell receptor beta chains from one sample sequenced in a study of vaccination and CD4 T cells after COVID-19. The Oncomine TCR Beta short-read assay was applied to DNA of cultured CD4+ T cells. Each CDR3 protein is one row after TCRdb ran MiXCR on the PCR reads. The sample records fewer than 25,000 distinct CDR3 sequences, 54% being singletons. The treatment denotes: approximately 9-day PBMC culture with coronavirus spike peptide pools or control peptides (ViraFEST assay). These receptors' antigens are unknown. The sequenced material came from CD4+ T cells from blood, cultured in vitro. These TCRs come from a human donor who had recovered from COVID-19.

The sample holds a few counts of this clonotype. This chain uses TRBV5-1 with TRBJ2-2, with D tentatively TRBD2 (6 bases). With 3 bases removed from V and 7 bases from J, the gap between germline ends came to 19 bases. The germline V gene has CDR1 SGHRS and CDR2 YFSETQ. CDR3 length equals 16 residues. The CDR3 protein is CASSSPGQVGGGELFF. CDR3 bases: TGCGCCAGCAGCTCCCCCGGGCAGGTGGGAGGCGGGGAGCTGTTTTTT.

The chain employs TRBV12-3 or TRBV12-4 and TRBJ1-5, with TRBD1 matching 10 bases. The CDR3 is 15 amino acids. V shed 5 bases, J shed 6 bases, and the junction held 7 bases outside the gene matches. The CDR3 reads CASSRQGANLQPQHF. The CDR3 DNA is TGTGCCAGCAGTCGACAGGGGGCGAATCTTCAGCCCCAGCATTTT.

About this clonotype: One end of the junction does not line up with germline, which may come from a read error. This chain uses TRBV5-3 with TRBJ2-7; 9 bases align to TRBD1. TRBV5-3 carries the ORF label, with uncertain function. The CDR3 consists of 14 residues. The CDR3 reads CASSLGGQGNEQYF. The CDR3 bases are TGTGCCAGCAGCTTGGGGGGACAGGGCAACGAGCAGTACTTC.

Details on this clonotype: Relative to the germline gene, one junction end is altered; a read error may explain this. The rearrangement uses TRBV6-2 or TRBV6-3 and TRBJ2-2; 7 bases align to TRBD2. This CDR3 is 14 amino acids long. Germline-derived CDR1 and CDR2 are MNHEY and SVGEGT. The CDR3: CASSAGDSTGELLF. The DNA for the CDR3 is TGTGCCAGCAGTGCGGGAGATTCGACCGGGGAGCTGCTTTTT.

The table lists this clonotype with a few counts. The V gene is TRBV10-2, the J gene TRBJ2-3; D unresolved. V lost 2 bases and J 3 bases, leaving 6 bases between the germline ends. Germline V lookup: CDR1 WSHSY, CDR2 SAAADI. The length of the CDR3 is 13 residues. CDR3 loop: CASSEVGTDTQYF. The CDR3 nucleotides read TGCGCCAGCAGTGAGGTGGGGACAGATACGCAGTATTTT.

This clonotype was counted a few times. The chain employs TRBV6-5 and TRBJ1-3; D not certain. Germline CDR1 MNHEY, CDR2 SVGAGI. Trimming removed 4 bases at V and 0 bases at J, with 10 bases between. This CDR3 contains 15 residues. The CDR3 here is CASSSLGDSGNTIYF. The DNA of the CDR3 is TGTGCCAGCAGTTCACTCGGGGACTCTGGAAACACCATATATTTT.

The chain recombines TRBV7-9 with TRBJ2-7, with D hard to call. Germline V lookup: CDR1 SEHNR, CDR2 FQNEAQ (reference sequence). V was shortened by 0 bases and J by 2 bases, with 5 bases between the two germline ends. CDR3 length: 13 residues. The CDR3 here is CASSLALTYEQYF. The CDR3 coding sequence is TGTGCCAGCAGCTTAGCACTGACCTACGAGCAGTACTTC.

The chain has TRBV19 and TRBJ1-6; tentative D call: TRBD1 (6 bases). Germline-derived CDR1 and CDR2 are LNHDA and SQIVND (reference sequence). The CDR3 is made up of 17 amino acids. V was pared by 5 bases and J by 8 bases, with 22 bases between. CDR3 sequence (DNA): TGTGCCAGTAGTCCCCATCCCCCGGGGGCTTTAGATTCACCCCTCCACTTT. Protein sequence: CASSPHPPGALDSPLHF. Complete variable domain (other parts from reference TRBV19 and TRBJ1-6): DGGITQSPKYLFRKEGQNVTLSCEQNLNHDAMYWYRQDPGQGLRLIYYSQIVNDFQKGDIAEGYSVSREKKESFPLTVTSAQKNPTAFYLCASSPHPPGALDSPLHFGNGTRLTVT.

V is TRBV15 and J is TRBJ1-2, with a weak D call TRBD1 (5 bases). V lost 0 bases to trimming and J lost 1 base, with 9 bases between them. The germline V gene has CDR1 LNHNV and CDR2 YYDKDF (reference sequence). This CDR3 has 15 residues. The CDR3 DNA follows: TGTGCCACCAGCAGAGATTTGGGGGATAACTATGGCTACACCTTC. Translating gives CATSRDLGDNYGYTF.

The CDR3 protein is CSARDYGETNTEAFF. The CDR3 DNA follows: TGCAGTGCTAGAGATTATGGAGAGACCAACACTGAAGCTTTCTTT. The gene calls are TRBV20-1 and TRBJ1-1; D gene ambiguous. V was shortened by 0 bases and J by 2 bases, with 13 bases between the two germline ends. This CDR3 has 15 residues. Germline V gene data show CDR1 as DFQATT and CDR2 as SNEGSKA (reference sequence).

This clonotype was observed a handful of times. The chain has TRBV27 and TRBJ2-2, with TRBD1 matching over 8 bases. CDR1 and CDR2 from the germline V gene are MNHEY and SMNVEV (reference sequence). Losses at the gene ends were 3 bases for V and 3 bases for J; bases not matched to a gene: 3. The CDR3 contains 15 residues. The CDR3 DNA sequence: TGTGCCAGCAGTTTCGACAGGGGCGACACCGGGGAGCTGTTTTTT. Protein: CASSFDRGDTGELFF.

This chain joins TRBV7-9 and TRBJ2-3, with TRBD1 matching 8 bases. CDR3 length equals 17 residues. V lost 0 bases, J lost 2 bases, and 7 bases stayed unmatched. The germline V gene encodes CDR1 SEHNR and CDR2 FQNEAQ (reference sequence). This CDR3 reads CASSLAPGQGFTDTQYF. The DNA for the CDR3 is TGTGCCAGCAGCTTAGCTCCCGGACAGGGATTCACAGATACGCAGTATTTT.

This clonotype showed up just a few times. The CDR3 DNA is TGTGCCAGCAAACAGGAATGGGGCTATGGCTACACCTTC. Protein: CASKQEWGYGYTF. The rearrangement joins TRBV2 to TRBJ1-2; possible D gene TRBD1, 5 bases. V lost 7 bases to trimming and J lost 4 bases, with 13 bases between them. This CDR3 is built from 13 residues. Germline V gives CDR1 SNHLY, CDR2 FYNNEI.